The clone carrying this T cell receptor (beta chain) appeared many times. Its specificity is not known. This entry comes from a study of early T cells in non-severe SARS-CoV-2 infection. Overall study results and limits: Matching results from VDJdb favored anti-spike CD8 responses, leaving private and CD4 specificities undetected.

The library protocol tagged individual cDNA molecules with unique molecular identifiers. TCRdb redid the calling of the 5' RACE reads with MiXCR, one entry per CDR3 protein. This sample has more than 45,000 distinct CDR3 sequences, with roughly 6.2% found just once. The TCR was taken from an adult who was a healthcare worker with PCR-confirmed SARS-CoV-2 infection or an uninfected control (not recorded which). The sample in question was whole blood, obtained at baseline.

CDR3 DNA sequence: TGTGCCAGCAGCTTGTACGGTCAGGCTCAGCCCCAGCATTTT. It codes for CASSLYGQAQPQHF. The V gene is TRBV7-6, the J gene TRBJ1-5; D not certain. The germline V gene has CDR1 SGHVS and CDR2 FNYEAQ. V lost 3 bases, J lost 6 bases, and 12 bases lay in between. CDR3 size: 14 residues.